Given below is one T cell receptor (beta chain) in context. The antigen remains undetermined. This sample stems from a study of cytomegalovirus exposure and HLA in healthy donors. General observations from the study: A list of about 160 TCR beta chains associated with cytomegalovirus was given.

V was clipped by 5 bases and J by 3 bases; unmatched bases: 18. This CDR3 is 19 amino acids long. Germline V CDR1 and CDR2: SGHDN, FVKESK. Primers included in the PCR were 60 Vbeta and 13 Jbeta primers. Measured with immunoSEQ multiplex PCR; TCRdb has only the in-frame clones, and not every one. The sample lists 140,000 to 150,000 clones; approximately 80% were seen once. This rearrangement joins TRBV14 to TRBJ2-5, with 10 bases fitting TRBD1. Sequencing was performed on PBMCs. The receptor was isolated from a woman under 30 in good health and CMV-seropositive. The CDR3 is CASSVDRGLRLGGEETQYF. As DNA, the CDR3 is TGTGCCAGCAGCGTCGACAGGGGGCTTCGGCTGGGGGGAGAAGAGACCCAGTACTTC.